This T cell receptor beta chain was identified during a study of neurological immune-mediated disorders. The cDNA was produced through 5'RACE with 10-nucleotide random UMIs. TCRdb ran MiXCR on the 5' RACE reads and lists one entry per CDR3 protein. The sample includes over 40,000 distinct CDR3 sequences, 6% to 7% of them seen just once. The sorted libraries were made from about 910,000 CD4+ or CD8+ T cells. Ten or more counts support this clonotype. This CDR3 contains 18 residues. Trimming at V came to 4 bases and at J to 4 bases, leaving 10 bases not matched to a gene. Germline values: CDR1 SGHRS, CDR2 YFSETQ.

The clonotype comes from a woman in her thirties or forties in good health. V is TRBV5-1 and J is TRBJ2-1; 14 bases are shared with TRBD2. Material: CD4+ T cells from blood. This CDR3 is CASSPTSGRAFGYNEQFF. The CDR3 coding sequence is TGCGCCAGCAGCCCGACTAGCGGGAGGGCCTTTGGATACAATGAGCAGTTCTTC.